This TCR beta chain was captured in a study of molecular identifiers for immune sequencing clone quantification. Germline CDR1 reads SNHLY; CDR2 reads FYNNEI. V trimming: 8 bases; J trimming: 6 bases; junction bases outside the gene matches: 17. The CDR3 totals 16 residues. Naive CD8 libraries came from about 20,000 to 1,000,000 sorted cells with 10%, 30% or 50% RNA. This clonotype was observed at least ten times. TCRdb called the PCR reads again in MiXCR, with one record for every CDR3 protein. The data show about 510,000 distinct CDR3 sequences, with about 20% seen just once and 0.7% to 0.95% held by the top ten.

The sample comprised naive CD8+ T cells from blood, with Jurkat cell RNA spiked in. Described subset: FACS-sorted CD8+CD4-CCR7+CD45RA+ naive T cells. The rearrangement joins TRBV2 to TRBJ2-3; 7 nucleotides line up with TRBD2. The sequence came from a human donor in good health. Some libraries in this study had Jurkat cell RNA spiked in. CDR3 residues: CASAPPASGLGDTQYF. CDR3 DNA: TGTGCCAGCGCTCCACCGGCTAGCGGACTAGGGGATACGCAGTATTTT.